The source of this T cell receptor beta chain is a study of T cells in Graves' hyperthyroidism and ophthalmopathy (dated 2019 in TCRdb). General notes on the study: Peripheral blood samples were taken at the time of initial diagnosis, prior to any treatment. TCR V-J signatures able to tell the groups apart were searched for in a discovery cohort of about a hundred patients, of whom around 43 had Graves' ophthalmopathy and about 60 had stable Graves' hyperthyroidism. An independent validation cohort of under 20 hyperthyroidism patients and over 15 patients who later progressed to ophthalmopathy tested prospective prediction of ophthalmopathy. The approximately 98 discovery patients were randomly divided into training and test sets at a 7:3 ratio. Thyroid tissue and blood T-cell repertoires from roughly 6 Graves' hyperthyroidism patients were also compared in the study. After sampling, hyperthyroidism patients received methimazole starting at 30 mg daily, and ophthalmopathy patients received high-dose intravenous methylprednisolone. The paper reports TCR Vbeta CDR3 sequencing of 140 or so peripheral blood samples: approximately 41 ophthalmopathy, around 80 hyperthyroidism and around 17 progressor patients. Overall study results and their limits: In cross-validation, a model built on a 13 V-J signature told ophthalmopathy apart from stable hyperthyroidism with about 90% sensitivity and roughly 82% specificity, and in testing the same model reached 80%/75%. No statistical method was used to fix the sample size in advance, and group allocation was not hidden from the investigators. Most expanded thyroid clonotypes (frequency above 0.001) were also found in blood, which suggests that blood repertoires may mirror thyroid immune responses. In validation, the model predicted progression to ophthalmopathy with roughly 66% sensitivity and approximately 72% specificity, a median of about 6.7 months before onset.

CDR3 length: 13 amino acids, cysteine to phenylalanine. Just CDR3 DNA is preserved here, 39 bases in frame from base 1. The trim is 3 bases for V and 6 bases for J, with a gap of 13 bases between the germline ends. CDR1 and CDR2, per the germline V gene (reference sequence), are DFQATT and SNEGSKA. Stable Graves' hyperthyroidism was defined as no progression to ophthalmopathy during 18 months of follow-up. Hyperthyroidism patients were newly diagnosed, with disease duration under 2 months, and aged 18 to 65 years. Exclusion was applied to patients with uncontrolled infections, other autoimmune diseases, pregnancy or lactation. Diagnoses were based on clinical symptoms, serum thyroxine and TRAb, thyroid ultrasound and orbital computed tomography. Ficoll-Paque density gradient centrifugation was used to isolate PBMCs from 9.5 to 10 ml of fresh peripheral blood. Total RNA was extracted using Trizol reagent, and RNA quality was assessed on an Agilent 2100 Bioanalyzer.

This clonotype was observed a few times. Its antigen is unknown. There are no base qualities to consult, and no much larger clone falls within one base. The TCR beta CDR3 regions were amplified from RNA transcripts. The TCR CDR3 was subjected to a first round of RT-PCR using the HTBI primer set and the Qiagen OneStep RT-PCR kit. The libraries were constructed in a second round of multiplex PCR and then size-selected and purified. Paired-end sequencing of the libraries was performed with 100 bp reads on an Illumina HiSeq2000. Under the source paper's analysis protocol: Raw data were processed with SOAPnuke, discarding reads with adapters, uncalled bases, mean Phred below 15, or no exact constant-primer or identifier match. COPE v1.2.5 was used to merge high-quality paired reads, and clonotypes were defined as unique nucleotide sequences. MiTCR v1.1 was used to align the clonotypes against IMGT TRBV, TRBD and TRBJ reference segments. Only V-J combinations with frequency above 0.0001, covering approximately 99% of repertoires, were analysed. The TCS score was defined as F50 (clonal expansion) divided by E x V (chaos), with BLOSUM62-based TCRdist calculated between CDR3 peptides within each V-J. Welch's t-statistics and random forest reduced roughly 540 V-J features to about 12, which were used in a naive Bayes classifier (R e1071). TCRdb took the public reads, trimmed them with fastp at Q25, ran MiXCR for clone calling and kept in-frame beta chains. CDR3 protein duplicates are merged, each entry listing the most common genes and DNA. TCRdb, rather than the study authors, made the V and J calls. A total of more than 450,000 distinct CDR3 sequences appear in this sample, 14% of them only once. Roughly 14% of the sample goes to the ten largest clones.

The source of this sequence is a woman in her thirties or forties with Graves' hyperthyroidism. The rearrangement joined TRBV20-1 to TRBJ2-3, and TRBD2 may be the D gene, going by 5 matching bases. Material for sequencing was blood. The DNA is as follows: TGCAGTGCTAGGTTCGGGGTAGGGGATACGCAGTATTTT. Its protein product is CSARFGVGDTQYF.